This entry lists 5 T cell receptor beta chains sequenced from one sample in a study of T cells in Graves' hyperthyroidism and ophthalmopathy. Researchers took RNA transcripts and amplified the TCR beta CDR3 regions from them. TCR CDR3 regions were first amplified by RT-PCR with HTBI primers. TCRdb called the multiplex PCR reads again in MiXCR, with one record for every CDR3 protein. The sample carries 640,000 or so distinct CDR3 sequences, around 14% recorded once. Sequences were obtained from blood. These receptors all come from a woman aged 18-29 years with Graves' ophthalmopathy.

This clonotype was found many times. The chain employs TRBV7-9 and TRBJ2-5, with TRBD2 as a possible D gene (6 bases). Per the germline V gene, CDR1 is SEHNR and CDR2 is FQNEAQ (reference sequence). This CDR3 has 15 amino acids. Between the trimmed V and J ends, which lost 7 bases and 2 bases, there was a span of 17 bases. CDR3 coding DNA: TGTGCCAGCACCGCCTTCCGAGGACTACAAGAGACCCAGTACTTC. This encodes CASTAFRGLQETQYF.

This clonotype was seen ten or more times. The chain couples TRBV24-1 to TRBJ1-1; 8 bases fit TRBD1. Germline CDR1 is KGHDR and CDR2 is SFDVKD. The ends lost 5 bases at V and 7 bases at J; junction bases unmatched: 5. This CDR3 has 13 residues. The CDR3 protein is CATSGVGTGEAFF. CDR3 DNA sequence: TGTGCCACCAGTGGAGTAGGGACAGGTGAAGCTTTCTTT.

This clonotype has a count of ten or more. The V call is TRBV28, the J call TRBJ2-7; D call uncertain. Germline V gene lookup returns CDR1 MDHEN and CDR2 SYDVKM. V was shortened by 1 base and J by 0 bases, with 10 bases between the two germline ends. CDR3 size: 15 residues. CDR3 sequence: CASSLLLGYSYEQYF. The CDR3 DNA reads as TGTGCCAGCAGTTTATTGTTGGGTTACTCCTACGAGCAGTACTTC. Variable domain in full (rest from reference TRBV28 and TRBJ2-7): DVKVTQSSRYLVKRTGEKVFLECVQDMDHENMFWYRQDPGLGLRLIYFSYDVKMKEKGDIPEGYSVSREKKERFSLILESASTNQTSMYLCASSLLLGYSYEQYFGPGTRLTVT.

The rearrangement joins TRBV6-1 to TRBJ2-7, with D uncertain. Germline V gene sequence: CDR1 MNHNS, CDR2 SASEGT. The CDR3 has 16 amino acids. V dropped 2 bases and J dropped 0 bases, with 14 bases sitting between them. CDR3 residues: CASSERSSRSSYEQYF. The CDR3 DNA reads TGTGCCAGCAGTGAAAGATCGAGCAGGAGCTCCTACGAGCAGTACTTC.

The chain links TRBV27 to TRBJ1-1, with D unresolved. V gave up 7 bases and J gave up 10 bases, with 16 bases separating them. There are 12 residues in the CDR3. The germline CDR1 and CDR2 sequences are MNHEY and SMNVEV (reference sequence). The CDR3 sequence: CASKDPGVGAFF. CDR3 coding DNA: TGTGCCAGCAAGGATCCGGGAGTCGGAGCTTTCTTT.